This T cell receptor beta chain was sequenced in a study of T cell responses to AZD1222 COVID-19 vaccine. Findings of the study overall: At 160-218 and 743-854, vaccine-associated CD4 TCRs were dominant, and they spanned spike.

As concerns this clone: Its cognate antigen is unknown.

Sequenced by immunoSEQ multiplex PCR; TCRdb stores in-frame clones only, minus some. The data show about 270,000 clones, 94% seen once. The germline V gene encodes CDR1 SGDLS and CDR2 YYNGEE. The CDR3 is 14 amino acids. The V gene lost 4 bases and the J gene lost 2 bases, with 7 bases spanning the gap. The TCR comes from an adult who received the AZD1222 COVID-19 vaccine. V usage is TRBV9 and J usage is TRBJ2-6; D is uncertain. This specimen consisted of peripheral blood, obtained 28 days after the second AZD1222 dose. CDR3 bases: TGTGCCAGCAGCTCCGTCCCTGGGGCCAACGTCCTGACTTTC. Protein product: CASSSVPGANVLTF.